What follows are 22 T cell receptor beta chains derived from one specimen sequenced in a study of CD4 T cell repertoires in COVID-19. Profiling relied on immunoSEQ multiplex PCR, and the TCRdb table lists in-frame clones only, not all of them. The table has about 75,000 clones, about 83% seen once. The input for sequencing was CD4+ T cells from peripheral blood, taken after recovery from COVID-19. The receptors here all came from a human donor who had COVID-19.

This clone appeared a single time. V is TRBV19 and J is TRBJ2-5; tentatively, D is TRBD2 (6 bases). The CDR3 has 13 amino acids. Germline V gene sequence: CDR1 LNHDA, CDR2 SQIVND (reference sequence). V dropped 1 base and J dropped 7 bases, with 10 bases sitting between them. This CDR3 is CASSIGEAATQYF. The CDR3 coding sequence is TGTGCCAGTAGTATAGGGGAGGCCGCGACCCAGTACTTC.

The rearrangement joins TRBV3-1 (or the pseudogene TRBV3-2) to TRBJ2-7; D possibly corresponds to TRBD1 (6 bases). Germline V CDR1 and CDR2: LGHDT, YNNKEL (reference sequence). The V gene lost 4 bases and the J gene lost 1 base, with 8 bases spanning the gap. This CDR3 is built from 13 residues. The CDR3 spells CASSLQGSYEQYF. The CDR3 nucleotides read TGTGCCAGCAGCCTTCAGGGGTCCTACGAGCAGTACTTC.

DNA of the CDR3: TGTGCCAGCGGGCCAGGGCAGACCTACGAGCAGTACTTC. Amino acid sequence: CASGPGQTYEQYF. The chain links TRBV27 to TRBJ2-7, with a weak D call TRBD1 (5 bases). V dropped 8 bases and J dropped 2 bases, with 13 bases sitting between them. Germline V gene lookup returns CDR1 MNHEY and CDR2 SMNVEV (reference sequence). The CDR3 consists of 13 residues.

The chain combines TRBV23-1 with TRBJ1-2; no firm D call. TRBV23-1 is designated an ORF whose function remains uncertain. Deletions cut 3 bases from V and 8 bases from J, with 10 bases between. The CDR3 loop spans 12 amino acids. CDR3 region: CASSQRAVGYTF. CDR3 bases: TGCGCCAGCAGTCAGCGGGCCGTGGGCTACACCTTC.

V usage is TRBV3-1 (or the pseudogene TRBV3-2) and J usage is TRBJ2-3, with D tentatively TRBD2 (7 bases). V was cut by 4 bases and J by 1 base, with 21 bases left in between. CDR1 and CDR2 (germline): LGHDT, YNNKEL (reference sequence). The CDR3 extends over 18 amino acids. The CDR3 loop reads CASSPRLTTRGRTDTQYF. CDR3 DNA: TGTGCCAGCAGCCCCAGGCTCACTACGCGGGGGCGCACAGATACGCAGTATTTT.

This sequence joins TRBV7-8 and TRBJ1-6, with 9 bases that match TRBD1. Germline V CDR1 and CDR2: SGHVS, FQNEAQ. Trimming at V came to 5 bases and at J to 7 bases, leaving 3 bases not matched to a gene. CDR3 length: 14 amino acids. CDR3 in amino acids: CASSEQGANSPLHF. CDR3 in DNA: TGTGCCAGCAGCGAACAGGGGGCAAATTCACCCCTCCACTTT.

This clone showed up just once. The chain links TRBV6-6 to TRBJ1-1; 8 positions match TRBD1. The CDR3 sequence is 16 residues long. Trimming at V came to 6 bases and at J to 2 bases, leaving 11 bases not matched to a gene. Germline assignment: CDR1 MNHNY and CDR2 SVGAGI (reference sequence). In DNA, the CDR3 is TGTGCCAGCAGCCGCCTGCGACAGGGGACCAACACTGAAGCTTTCTTT. Protein sequence: CASSRLRQGTNTEAFF.

The chain employs TRBV18 and TRBJ2-1, with unresolved D. Germline assignment: CDR1 KGHSH and CDR2 LQKENI. This CDR3 has 13 residues. The V and J ends lost 0 bases and 9 bases respectively, with 9 bases between them. In DNA form, the CDR3 reads TGTGCCAGCTCACCACCGGACGGCGGTGAGCAGTTCTTC. Translation gives CASSPPDGGEQFF.

This clone was recorded once. The chain uses TRBV5-6 and TRBJ2-5; D is unresolved. The length of the CDR3 is 13 residues. Trimming removed 5 bases from V and 0 bases from J, with 8 bases in between. CDR1 SGHDT and CDR2 YYEEEE come from the germline V gene. In nucleotides, the CDR3 is TGTGCCAGCAGATCCGAGTACCAAGAGACCCAGTACTTC. This encodes CASRSEYQETQYF. Full variable domain (outside the CDR3, taken from reference TRBV5-6 and TRBJ2-5): DAGVTQSPTHLIKTRGQQVTLRCSPKSGHDTVSWYQQALGQGPQFIFQYYEEEERQRGNFPDRFSGHQFPNYSSELNVNALLLGDSALYLCASRSEYQETQYFGPGTRLLVL.

CDR3 loop: CASSWGLAFTGELFF. DNA of the CDR3: TGTGCCAGCAGCTGGGGGCTAGCGTTCACCGGGGAGCTGTTTTTT. The chain uses TRBV11-2 and TRBJ2-2; D might be TRBD1 or TRBD2, each matching 6 bases. V was clipped by 4 bases and J by 4 bases, with 13 bases between them. CDR1 is SGHAT and CDR2 is FQNNGV in the germline V gene. The length of the CDR3 is 15 residues.

This clone was seen just once. This chain joins TRBV6-1 and TRBJ2-5; TRBD1 matches at 9 bases. This CDR3 is built from 17 residues. V lost 1 base, J lost 7 bases, and 13 bases stayed unmatched. Germline V gives CDR1 MNHNS, CDR2 SASEGT. Written as DNA, the CDR3 is TGTGCCAGCAGTGAAGATGGGAGGGACAGGGCGATAGGGACCCAGTACTTC. It specifies CASSEDGRDRAIGTQYF.

The chain joins TRBV11-1 to TRBJ1-1, with D possibly TRBD1 on 5 matching bases. Trimming removed 1 base from V and 7 bases from J, with 10 bases in between. The germline V gene has CDR1 SGHAT and CDR2 FQDESV (reference sequence). The CDR3 extends over 13 amino acids. CDR3 nucleotides: TGTGCCAGCAGCTTAGGGGGACTGGGTGAAGCTTTCTTT. Translation: CASSLGGLGEAFF.

The chain links TRBV28 to TRBJ2-5; tentative D call: TRBD1 (6 bases). Germline V gene lookup returns CDR1 MDHEN and CDR2 SYDVKM. V dropped 3 bases and J dropped 4 bases, with 15 bases sitting between them. The CDR3 spans 15 residues. Here the CDR3 reads CASSFEGQLGETQYF. As DNA, the CDR3 is TGTGCCAGCAGTTTCGAAGGACAGTTGGGAGAGACCCAGTACTTC.

The rearrangement joins TRBV19 to TRBJ1-4; 7 bases match TRBD1. Germline CDR1 LNHDA, CDR2 SQIVND (reference sequence). The junction had 14 bases not matched to a gene; V was cut back by 5 bases and J by 8 bases. This CDR3 is 16 amino acids long. The CDR3 coding sequence is TGTGCCAGTAGTCTGCCCCCGGGACAGAAAAGAGAAAAACTGTTTTTT. Encoded protein: CASSLPPGQKREKLFF.

The chain links TRBV7-3 to TRBJ2-1, with D maybe TRBD2 (7 bases). The CDR3 has 16 residues. Between the trimmed V and J ends, which lost 5 bases and 3 bases, there was a span of 17 bases. The germline gives CDR1 SGHTA, CDR2 FQGTGA. The CDR3 sequence: CASSPEGGAGYNEQFF. The CDR3 bases are TGTGCCAGCAGCCCCGAAGGGGGGGCTGGCTACAATGAGCAGTTCTTC.

The V gene is TRBV7-8, the J gene TRBJ1-5; 8 bases match TRBD1. The J segment lost 6 bases and the V segment lost 2 bases, leaving 3 bases of the junction unmatched. This CDR3 has 14 residues. CDR1 and CDR2 from the germline V gene are SGHVS and FQNEAQ. CDR3 sequence reads: CASSLNQGAQPQHF. The CDR3 DNA sequence: TGTGCCAGCAGCTTAAATCAGGGGGCTCAGCCCCAGCATTTT.

This sequence joins TRBV9 and TRBJ2-2, with 10 bases lining up with TRBD1. Looked up from germline, CDR1 is SGDLS and CDR2 is YYNGEE. The CDR3 contains 17 residues. Trimming removed 5 bases from V and 4 bases from J; junction bases left unmatched: 11. The CDR3 loop is CASRSGTGASGTGELFF. The CDR3 bases are TGTGCCAGCAGATCCGGGACAGGGGCGTCGGGCACCGGGGAGCTGTTTTTT.

The chain couples TRBV16 to TRBJ2-1; 7 bases are a match to TRBD2. The CDR3 length is 16 residues. Germline trimming cut 0 bases from V and 6 bases from J; bases unmatched to any gene: 8. Per germline, CDR1 KGHSY and CDR2 FQNENV. The CDR3 loop reads CASSQSQAGAGNEQFF. Written as DNA, the CDR3 is TGTGCCAGCAGCCAATCGCAGGCGGGAGCAGGCAATGAGCAGTTCTTC.

This chain connects TRBV7-9 to TRBJ1-4; D unresolved. Trimming removed 2 bases at V and 5 bases at J, with 9 bases between. The CDR3 is made up of 14 amino acids. Per the germline V gene, CDR1 is SEHNR and CDR2 is FQNEAQ (reference sequence). CDR3 sequence (DNA): TGTGCCAGCAGCTTAAGTGTCTCCAATGAAAAACTGTTTTTT. This codes for CASSLSVSNEKLFF.

This clone was found once. This chain joins TRBV27 and TRBJ1-3; D not resolved. CDR1 and CDR2 (germline): MNHEY, SMNVEV (reference sequence). The ends were cut back, 3 bases at V and 7 bases at J, with 10 bases in the middle. This CDR3 contains 13 residues. CDR3 in DNA: TGTGCCAGCAGTTTGGGGAGAGGGAACACCATATATTTT. It encodes CASSLGRGNTIYF.

This clone was observed a few times. This chain connects TRBV5-8 to TRBJ1-5; D possibly corresponds to TRBD1 (5 bases). Germline CDR1 and CDR2: SGHTS and YDEGEE. The germline V and J ends were trimmed by 6 bases and 7 bases, with 20 bases remaining between them. The CDR3 length is 15 residues. The CDR3 bases are TGTGCCAGCACCCTTCTGAGAGGGGCGGGCCAGCCCCAGCATTTT. Translated, it gives CASTLLRGAGQPQHF.

This clone has a single count. The chain couples TRBV27 to TRBJ2-2, with D possibly TRBD1 on 5 matching bases. The CDR3 runs to 14 residues. The germline V gene has CDR1 MNHEY and CDR2 SMNVEV (reference sequence). With 5 bases removed from V and 4 bases from J, the gap between germline ends came to 11 bases. In DNA, the CDR3 is TGTGCCAGCAGTCCGCACAGGTTCACCGGGGAGCTGTTTTTT. Its protein is CASSPHRFTGELFF.